Presented here are 32 T cell receptor beta chains from one specimen sequenced in a study of T cell repertoires in cytomegalovirus infection. Their specific antigens are unknown. TCRdb analysed the reads with MiXCR anew, one entry per CDR3 protein. This sample has hundreds of thousands of distinct CDR3 sequences; about 42% occur once, and the top ten carry about two fifths. The specimen comprised cultured PBMCs, sampled from culture after CMV antigen stimulation. These receptors originate from a human donor in good health (CMV status not recorded). Some clones in this sample may be carry-over from other donors' samples.

This clonotype was observed many times. This chain uses TRBV12-3 or TRBV12-4 with TRBJ2-1; D call uncertain. Trimming shortened V by 6 bases and J by 0 bases, and 6 bases separated the two germline ends. CDR3 length equals 13 residues. CDR3 bases: TGTGCCAGCAGCTCAAGCTCCTACAATGAGCAGTTCTTC. Encoded protein: CASSSSSYNEQFF.

V and J are TRBV10-3 and TRBJ2-7; 7 nucleotides agree with TRBD2. Germline-derived CDR1 and CDR2 are ENHRY and SYGVKD. The V and J ends lost 7 bases and 5 bases, in that order; junction bases with no gene match: 8. CDR3 length: 13 residues. Here the CDR3 DNA reads TGTGCCATCACTGGGACTATCTTTAACGAGCAGTACTTC. Translation: CAITGTIFNEQYF.

This clonotype was observed a few times. The chain uses TRBV7-6 and TRBJ2-1; unclear D gene. V shed 3 bases and J shed 4 bases, with 10 bases lying between them. CDR1 SGHVS and CDR2 FNYEAQ come from the germline V gene. There are 14 residues in the CDR3. The CDR3 here is CASSFSDLYNEQFF. CDR3 sequence (DNA): TGTGCCAGCAGCTTTTCGGACCTTTACAATGAGCAGTTCTTC. The entire variable domain, with the rest obtained from reference TRBV7-6 and TRBJ2-1, is as follows: GAGVSQSPRYKVTKRGQDVALRCDPISGHVSLYWYRQALGQGPEFLTYFNYEAQQDKSGLPNDRFSAERPEGSISTLTIQRTEQRDSAMYRCASSFSDLYNEQFFGPGTRLTVL.

The DNA for the CDR3 is TGCGCCAGCACCCAGGGGACAGGGAACTACGAGCAGTACTTC. It encodes CASTQGTGNYEQYF. V and J are TRBV4-1 and TRBJ2-7; 9 bases agree with TRBD1. With V trimmed by 7 bases and J by 3 bases, 7 bases remained unmatched. The CDR3 is 14 residues long. Germline V gene sequence: CDR1 MGHRA, CDR2 YSYEKL.

This chain's CDR3 is CASSPRGLSMNTEAFF. In DNA, the CDR3 is TGTGCCAGCAGCCCCAGGGGGCTTAGCATGAACACTGAAGCTTTCTTT. The chain couples TRBV7-2 to TRBJ1-1, with 8 bases that match TRBD1. This CDR3 is built from 16 residues. Trimming took 5 bases from V and 0 from J; bases not matched to a gene: 8. Germline loops: CDR1 SGHTA, CDR2 FQGNSA.

Here the CDR3 reads CASSQGVGPKLFF. The CDR3 DNA follows: TGTGCCAGCAGCCAAGGGGTCGGGCCTAAACTGTTTTTT. This rearrangement joins TRBV25-1 to TRBJ1-4, with D maybe TRBD1 (5 bases). This CDR3 region has 13 residues. Trimming took off 6 bases at V and 11 bases at J, with 16 bases between the two ends. CDR1 and CDR2 from the germline V gene are MGHDK and SYGVNS.

The V and J genes are TRBV6-6 and TRBJ1-2; D is ambiguous. Germline V gene lookup returns CDR1 MNHNY and CDR2 SVGAGI (reference sequence). This CDR3 comprises 14 residues. V lost 0 bases and J 4 bases, leaving 9 bases between the germline ends. The CDR3, as DNA: TGTGCCAGCAGTTACTCGACGGGAATCTATGGCTACACCTTC. Translating gives CASSYSTGIYGYTF.

The chain employs TRBV6-6 and TRBJ2-7; TRBD2 might be the D (5 bases). Between the trimmed V and J ends, which lost 7 bases and 3 bases, there was a span of 16 bases. The V gene's germline CDR1 is MNHNY and CDR2 SVGAGI (reference sequence). The CDR3 has 14 residues. The CDR3 is CASKAASPDYEQYF. For the CDR3, the DNA is TGTGCCAGCAAGGCTGCTAGCCCCGACTACGAGCAGTACTTC.

This chain uses TRBV12-3 or TRBV12-4 with TRBJ2-1, with unresolved D. The length of the CDR3 is 12 residues. V lost 5 bases and J 5 bases, leaving 7 bases between the germline ends. The CDR3 spells CASSVEDNEQFF. As DNA, the CDR3 is TGTGCCAGCAGTGTAGAGGACAATGAGCAGTTCTTC.

This rearrangement joins TRBV18 to TRBJ1-2; D is possibly TRBD1 (5 bases). Trimming removed 4 bases from V and 5 bases from J, with 23 bases in between. The CDR3 sequence is 17 residues long. Germline V CDR1 and CDR2: KGHSH, LQKENI. Here the CDR3 DNA reads TGTGCCAGCTCACGCCGATTTACCGACAGTTGGATTTATGGCTACACCTTC. The encoded protein is CASSRRFTDSWIYGYTF. Looking up the rest from reference TRBV18 and TRBJ1-2 gives the full variable domain: NAGVMQNPRHLVRRRGQEARLRCSPMKGHSHVYWYRQLPEEGLKFMVYLQKENIIDESGMPKERFSAEFPKEGPSILRIQQVVRGDSAAYFCASSRRFTDSWIYGYTFGSGTRLTVV.

The genes are TRBV12-3 or TRBV12-4 and TRBJ1-2; weak D call: TRBD1 (5 bases). The CDR3 covers 15 residues. V shed 3 bases and J shed 2 bases, with 13 bases lying between them. The CDR3 loop reads CASSFKRQSNYGYTF. In nucleotides, the CDR3 is TGTGCCAGCAGTTTTAAGAGACAGTCGAACTATGGCTACACCTTC.

This clonotype was seen only a few times. The chain couples TRBV19 to TRBJ1-1; D ambiguous. In germline, CDR1 is LNHDA, CDR2 SQIVND (reference sequence). The V end was cut by 5 bases, the J end by 2 bases, with 6 bases between. This CDR3 has 12 residues. CDR3 region: CASSFLNTEAFF. In DNA form, the CDR3 reads TGTGCCAGTAGTTTTTTAAACACTGAAGCTTTCTTT.

The chain links TRBV15 to TRBJ2-5, with 10 bases matching TRBD2. The germline CDR1 and CDR2 sequences are LNHNV and YYDKDF (reference sequence). This CDR3 is built from 16 residues. V lost 5 bases and J lost 5; bases outside the gene matches: 11. The CDR3 region is CATSARTSGREETQYF. The DNA of the CDR3 is TGTGCCACCAGCGCTCGGACTAGCGGCCGAGAGGAGACCCAGTACTTC.

The chain employs TRBV20-1 and TRBJ2-2; TRBD1 matches at 7 bases. Per germline, CDR1 DFQATT and CDR2 SNEGSKA (reference sequence). This CDR3 spans 16 amino acids. V trimming: 0 bases; J trimming: 0 bases; junction bases outside the gene matches: 4. The CDR3 is CSARDSQGANTGELFF. CDR3 DNA sequence: TGCAGTGCTAGAGATTCCCAGGGGGCGAACACCGGGGAGCTGTTTTTT.

J is TRBJ1-3 and V is TRBV5-6; the D is unclear. Germline-derived CDR1 and CDR2 are SGHDT and YYEEEE. The CDR3 contains 17 residues. Trimming took 3 bases from V and 2 from J, leaving 18 bases between them. Here the CDR3 DNA reads TGTGCCAGCAGCTCGCTCCAAAGAGGGTCGACTGGAAACACCATATATTTT. It codes for CASSSLQRGSTGNTIYF. Full variable domain (missing parts from reference TRBV5-6 and TRBJ1-3): DAGVTQSPTHLIKTRGQQVTLRCSPKSGHDTVSWYQQALGQGPQFIFQYYEEEERQRGNFPDRFSGHQFPNYSSELNVNALLLGDSALYLCASSSLQRGSTGNTIYFGEGSWLTVV.

The CDR3 bases are TGTGCCAGTTCCGCCCAACAGGGTCCCCAAGAGACCCAGTACTTC. It encodes CASSAQQGPQETQYF. V and J are TRBV19 and TRBJ2-5; tentatively, D is TRBD1 (6 bases). With 8 bases removed from V and 1 base from J, the gap between germline ends came to 17 bases. Germline lookup yields CDR1 LNHDA and CDR2 SQIVND (reference sequence). This CDR3 has 15 residues.

This rearrangement joins TRBV12-3 or TRBV12-4 to TRBJ1-2; D gene unclear. The CDR3 length is 14 residues. Trimming removed 8 bases from V and 0 bases from J, with 13 bases in between. The CDR3 loop reads CASSPGLTNYGYTF. CDR3 coding DNA: TGTGCCAGCTCCCCTGGACTAACTAACTATGGCTACACCTTC.

The chain joins TRBV7-2 to TRBJ2-7; TRBD2 might be the D (6 bases). CDR1 is SGHTA and CDR2 is FQGNSA in the germline V gene. Trimming cost V 4 bases and J 1 base, with 11 bases left between them. There are 14 residues in the CDR3. The CDR3 DNA reads TGTGCCAGCAGCTCATCTAGCGTTTCCTACGAGCAGTACTTC. Translation: CASSSSSVSYEQYF.

This clonotype was seen repeatedly, ten times or more. The J gene is TRBJ2-1, the V gene TRBV11-1, with 8 bases identical to TRBD1. Germline trimming cut 5 bases from V and 6 bases from J; bases unmatched to any gene: 6. Looked up from germline, CDR1 is SGHAT and CDR2 is FQDESV (reference sequence). The length of the CDR3 is 14 residues. The CDR3 DNA reads TGTGCCAGCAGCGCCGGACAGGGAACCAATGAGCAGTTCTTC. This encodes CASSAGQGTNEQFF.

The chain employs TRBV19 and TRBJ1-5; D might be TRBD1 (5 bases). V was shortened by 9 bases and J by 4 bases, with 19 bases between the two germline ends. There are 15 residues in the CDR3. Germline CDR1 reads LNHDA; CDR2 reads SQIVND (reference sequence). In DNA form, the CDR3 reads TGTGCCAGCCAGGCATCGGGGCTGGGGAATCAGCCCCAGCATTTT. Residues: CASQASGLGNQPQHF.

The chain employs TRBV29-1 and TRBJ2-1; D remains unclear. In germline, CDR1 is SQVTM, CDR2 ANQGSEA. V lost 3 bases and J lost 9, with 6 bases in between. The CDR3 is 10 amino acids. CDR3 residues: CSVEGREQFF. In DNA form, the CDR3 reads TGCAGCGTTGAGGGTCGTGAGCAGTTCTTC.

This clonotype has just a few counts. CDR3 sequence reads: CATSGWEGRDEQFF. The CDR3, as DNA: TGTGCCACTTCAGGGTGGGAGGGCCGGGATGAGCAGTTCTTC. The chain joins TRBV11-2 to TRBJ2-1; TRBD2 matches 7 bases. Germline CDR1 is SGHAT and CDR2 is FQNNGV. This CDR3 comprises 14 residues. With V trimmed by 10 bases and J by 8 bases, 14 bases remained unmatched.

This chain links TRBV7-2 with TRBJ2-2, with TRBD1 matching 7 bases. This CDR3 comprises 15 residues. CDR1 is SGHTA and CDR2 is FQGNSA in the germline V gene. With V trimmed by 5 bases and J by 0 bases, 3 bases remained unmatched. CDR3 in amino acids: CASSRDSSNTGELFF. In DNA form, the CDR3 reads TGTGCCAGCAGCAGGGACAGCTCGAACACCGGGGAGCTGTTTTTT.

The V and J genes are TRBV5-1 and TRBJ1-6; 11 nucleotides agree with TRBD1. The germline gives CDR1 SGHRS, CDR2 YFSETQ. The ends lost 4 bases at V and 7 bases at J; junction bases unmatched: 7. This CDR3 spans 16 amino acids. This CDR3 reads CASSKGTGGVNSPLHF. The CDR3 DNA sequence: TGCGCCAGCAGCAAGGGGACAGGGGGGGTAAATTCACCCCTCCACTTT.

V is TRBV6-1 and J is TRBJ2-2, with D maybe TRBD2 (7 bases). The CDR3 length is 15 residues. The ends were cut back, 6 bases at V and 4 bases at J, with 15 bases in the middle. The germline V gene has CDR1 MNHNS and CDR2 SASEGT. The CDR3 region is CASSPRRGPTGELFF. In DNA form, the CDR3 reads TGTGCCAGCAGCCCGAGGCGGGGGCCCACCGGGGAGCTGTTTTTT.

At least ten counts were recorded for this clonotype. The rearrangement links TRBV12-3 or TRBV12-4 to TRBJ2-7; D is uncertain. The CDR3 contains 12 residues. Trimming left V 2 bases short and J 3 bases short, with 5 bases between. The CDR3 sequence: CASSLRVYEQYF. The CDR3 nucleotides are TGTGCCAGCAGTTTAAGGGTCTACGAGCAGTACTTC.

The gene calls are TRBV20-1 and TRBJ2-5; D call uncertain. From germline, CDR1 is DFQATT and CDR2 SNEGSKA (reference sequence). The germline V and J ends were trimmed by 2 bases and 4 bases, with 14 bases remaining between them. The CDR3 is 14 residues long. As DNA, the CDR3 is TGCAGTGCTAGAACTCGAGCCTTCGGAGAGACCCAGTACTTC. Encoded protein: CSARTRAFGETQYF.

This clonotype was observed a handful of times. This sequence joins TRBV7-2 and TRBJ1-1, with 8 bases that match TRBD1. Germline V gene lookup returns CDR1 SGHTA and CDR2 FQGNSA. The CDR3 runs 15 residues. V lost 3 bases to trimming and J lost 4 bases; unmatched junction nucleotides: 7. CDR3: CASSFQGASGTEAFF. In nucleotides, the CDR3 is TGTGCCAGCAGCTTCCAGGGGGCCTCGGGCACTGAAGCTTTCTTT.

The chain links TRBV27 to TRBJ2-1; no clear D. The CDR3 is 12 residues long. Germline CDR1 MNHEY, CDR2 SMNVEV (reference sequence). CDR3 residues: CATGGPNNEQFF. The CDR3 DNA sequence: TGTGCGACGGGCGGACCAAACAATGAGCAGTTCTTC.

The rearrangement joins TRBV7-8 to TRBJ1-4, with TRBD1 identical over 7 bases. V shed 5 bases, J shed 5 bases, and the junction held 11 bases outside the gene matches. The germline gives CDR1 SGHVS, CDR2 FQNEAQ. The CDR3 consists of 16 residues. CDR3 amino acids: CASSQIETGWNEKLFF. Here the CDR3 DNA reads TGTGCCAGCAGCCAGATCGAGACAGGGTGGAATGAAAAACTGTTTTTT. The full variable domain, rest sourced from reference TRBV7-8 and TRBJ1-4, is GAGVSQSPRYKVAKRGQDVALRCDPISGHVSLFWYQQALGQGPEFLTYFQNEAQLDKSGLPSDRFFAERPEGSVSTLKIQRTQQEDSAVYLCASSQIETGWNEKLFFGSGTQLSVL.

This clonotype was counted only a few times. The J gene is TRBJ2-2, the V gene TRBV2, with unresolved D. The CDR3 has 13 residues. V dropped 4 bases and J dropped 7 bases, with 10 bases sitting between them. CDR1 is SNHLY and CDR2 is FYNNEI in the germline V gene. The CDR3 region is CASSVVIGGELFF. In DNA form, the CDR3 reads TGTGCCAGCAGTGTAGTCATCGGCGGGGAGCTGTTTTTT.

A few counts support this clonotype. The rearrangement joins TRBV7-2 to TRBJ2-3; 10 bases agree with TRBD2. Germline-derived CDR1 and CDR2 are SGHTA and FQGNSA. This CDR3 comprises 15 residues. Trimming took 1 base from V and 6 from J; bases not matched to a gene: 4. The chain's CDR3 is CASSLGGTSADTQYF. CDR3 in DNA: TGTGCCAGCAGCTTAGGGGGGACTAGCGCGGATACGCAGTATTTT.